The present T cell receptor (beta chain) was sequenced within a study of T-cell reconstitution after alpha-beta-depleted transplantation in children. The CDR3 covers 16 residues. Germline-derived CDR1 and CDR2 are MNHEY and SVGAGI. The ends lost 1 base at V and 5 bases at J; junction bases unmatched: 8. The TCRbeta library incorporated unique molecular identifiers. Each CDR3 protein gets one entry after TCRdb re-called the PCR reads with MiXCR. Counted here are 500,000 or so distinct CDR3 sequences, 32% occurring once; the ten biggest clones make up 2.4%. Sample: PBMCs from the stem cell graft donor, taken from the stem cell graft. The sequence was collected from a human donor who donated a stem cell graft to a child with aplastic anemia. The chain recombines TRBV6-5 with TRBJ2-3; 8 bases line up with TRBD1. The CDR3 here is CASSYYFGTGIDTQYF. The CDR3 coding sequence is TGTGCCAGCAGTTACTATTTCGGGACAGGTATAGATACGCAGTATTTT.